Shown below are 13 T cell receptor beta chains from a single sample sequenced in a study of OX40 agonist ivuxolimab in advanced cancers. Only in-frame clones appear in the TCRdb table, and some are missing; sequencing was by immunoSEQ multiplex PCR. The sample lists 60,000 to 75,000 clones; roughly 93% were seen once. The sequences come from CD4+ or CD8+ T cells sorted from blood, collected in a trial of the OX40 agonist ivuxolimab. The receptors originated from an adult with an advanced solid tumor such as melanoma, head and neck, liver or kidney cancer.

J is TRBJ2-1 and V is TRBV4-3; D might be TRBD1 (6 bases). The CDR3 is 14 residues long. CDR1 LGHNA and CDR2 YSLEER come from the germline V gene. V was pared by 4 bases and J by 7 bases, with 14 bases between. The DNA for the CDR3 is TGCGCCAGCAGCCCAGGGGTGGTAGGTAATGAGCAGTTCTTC. Its protein is CASSPGVVGNEQFF.

This rearrangement joins TRBV13 to TRBJ2-7; a weak D match, TRBD2 (6 bases). Germline CDR1 is PRHDT and CDR2 is FYEKMQ (reference sequence). Trimming left V 4 bases short and J 3 bases short, with 16 bases between. The CDR3 sequence is 15 residues long. This CDR3 reads CASSYGGAGIYEQYF. The CDR3 DNA reads TGTGCCAGCAGCTACGGGGGAGCAGGTATCTACGAGCAGTACTTC.

The chain is built from TRBV5-1 and TRBJ2-3; 11 positions match TRBD2. The V segment lost 0 bases and the J segment 4 bases; nucleotides outside the gene matches: 16. This CDR3 contains 20 residues. CDR1 and CDR2 (germline): SGHRS, YFSETQ. CDR3 bases: TGCGCCAGCAGCTTGGTGAGGGGACTAGCGGAGGGGAGAGGGGCAGATACGCAGTATTTT. Amino acids: CASSLVRGLAEGRGADTQYF.

V is TRBV7-9 and J is TRBJ2-2, with 15 bases matching TRBD2. Germline CDR1 and CDR2: SEHNR and FQNEAQ (reference sequence). This CDR3 comprises 17 residues. J was trimmed by 7 bases and V by 5 bases; bases with no gene match: 8. The CDR3 reads CASSPFGLAGGDGELFF. In nucleotides, the CDR3 is TGTGCCAGCAGCCCCTTTGGACTAGCGGGAGGGGACGGGGAGCTGTTTTTT. Drawing the rest from reference TRBV7-9 and TRBJ2-2, the complete variable domain is DTGVSQNPRHKITKRGQNVTFRCDPISEHNRLYWYRQTLGQGPEFLTYFQNEAQLEKSRLLSDRFSAERPKGSFSTLEIQRTEQGDSAMYLCASSPFGLAGGDGELFFGEGSRLTVL.

This sequence joins TRBV28 and TRBJ2-2; D call uncertain. This CDR3 spans 16 amino acids. Germline values: CDR1 MDHEN, CDR2 SYDVKM. V lost 6 bases to trimming and J lost 2 bases, with 16 bases between them. CDR3 sequence (DNA): TGTGCCAGCAGCCCTATAGTTCCGAGAAACACCGGGGAGCTGTTTTTT. This codes for CASSPIVPRNTGELFF.

The chain joins TRBV9 to TRBJ2-1, with D possibly TRBD2 on 6 matching bases. Germline V CDR1 and CDR2: SGDLS, YYNGEE. V gave up 6 bases and J gave up 2 bases, with 15 bases separating them. The CDR3 loop spans 15 amino acids. CDR3 sequence: CASTMGGSTYNEQFF. CDR3 nucleotides: TGTGCCAGCACCATGGGGGGTTCCACCTACAATGAGCAGTTCTTC.

This clone was seen a single time. The chain combines TRBV21-1 with TRBJ2-7; no check of the table's D call, TRBD1, against the DNA was made. TRBV21-1 is a known pseudogene. The CDR3 runs to 17 residues. The CDR3 reads CASSKDRGQGGLYEQYF. Written as DNA, the CDR3 is TGTGCCAGCAGCAAAGATAGAGGACAGGGGGGTCTCTACGAGCAGTACTTC.

The V gene is TRBV9, the J gene TRBJ2-5; D is tentatively TRBD1 or TRBD2 (5 bases each). Germline-derived CDR1 and CDR2 are SGDLS and YYNGEE. The V end lost 3 bases, the J end lost 1 base, and 10 bases lay between the germline ends. The CDR3 is made up of 14 amino acids. The CDR3 sequence is CASSARGGQETQYF. DNA for the CDR3: TGTGCCAGCAGCGCCCGTGGGGGCCAAGAGACCCAGTACTTC.

This clone was recorded once. The rearrangement uses TRBV6-1 and TRBJ2-1; the match to TRBD2 covers 7 bases. V lost 0 bases, J lost 3 bases, and 8 bases stayed unmatched. This CDR3 comprises 17 residues. Germline CDR1 and CDR2: MNHNS and SASEGT. The CDR3 loop reads CASSEALRAGLYNEQFF. The DNA for the CDR3 is TGTGCCAGCAGTGAAGCGCTTCGAGCGGGGCTCTACAATGAGCAGTTCTTC.

The rearrangement links TRBV28 to TRBJ2-1, with D possibly matching TRBD1 (6 bases). CDR3 length equals 15 residues. Trimming took off 6 bases at V and 0 bases at J, with 12 bases between the two ends. Germline V gene data show CDR1 as MDHEN and CDR2 as SYDVKM. The CDR3: CASRPTGNSYNEQFF. The DNA of the CDR3 is TGTGCCAGCAGACCGACAGGAAACTCCTACAATGAGCAGTTCTTC.

The chain uses TRBV10-3 and TRBJ2-7, with D perhaps TRBD2 (6 bases). V dropped 7 bases and J dropped 4 bases, with 17 bases sitting between them. The CDR3 runs to 14 residues. Germline V gives CDR1 ENHRY, CDR2 SYGVKD. CDR3 coding DNA: TGTGCCATCACGGCGGGATCACTTGAATACGAGCAGTACTTC. Translated: CAITAGSLEYEQYF.

The chain has TRBV4-2 and TRBJ2-7; the D gene could be TRBD1 or TRBD2 (5 bases each). The germline V gene encodes CDR1 LGHNA and CDR2 YNFKEQ. The CDR3 is made up of 15 amino acids. Between the trimmed V and J ends, which lost 5 bases and 3 bases, there was a span of 17 bases. The CDR3 DNA follows: TGTGCCAGCAGCGCCGAGGGGTTGGGATACTACGAGCAGTACTTC. Translated: CASSAEGLGYYEQYF.

The chain is built from TRBV9 and TRBJ2-7, with 7 positions matching TRBD1. This CDR3 has 15 residues. With 4 bases clipped from V and 4 bases from J, the junction kept 11 bases outside the gene matches. Germline-derived CDR1 and CDR2 are SGDLS and YYNGEE. In nucleotides, the CDR3 is TGTGCCAGCAGCTTTGGGGCAGGGGGAAGGTACGAGCAGTACTTC. Its protein is CASSFGAGGRYEQYF.